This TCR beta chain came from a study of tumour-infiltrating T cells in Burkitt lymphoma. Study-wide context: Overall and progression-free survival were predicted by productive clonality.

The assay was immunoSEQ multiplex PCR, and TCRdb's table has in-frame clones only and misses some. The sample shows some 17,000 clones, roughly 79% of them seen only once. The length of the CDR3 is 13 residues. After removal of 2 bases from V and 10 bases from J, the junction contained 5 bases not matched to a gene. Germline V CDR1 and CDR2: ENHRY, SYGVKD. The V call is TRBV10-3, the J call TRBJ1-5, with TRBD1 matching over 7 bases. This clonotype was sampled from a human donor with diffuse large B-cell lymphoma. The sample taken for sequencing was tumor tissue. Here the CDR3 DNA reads TGTGCCATCAGTGAGGGACAGGCCTTACCCCAGCATTTT. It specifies CAISEGQALPQHF.